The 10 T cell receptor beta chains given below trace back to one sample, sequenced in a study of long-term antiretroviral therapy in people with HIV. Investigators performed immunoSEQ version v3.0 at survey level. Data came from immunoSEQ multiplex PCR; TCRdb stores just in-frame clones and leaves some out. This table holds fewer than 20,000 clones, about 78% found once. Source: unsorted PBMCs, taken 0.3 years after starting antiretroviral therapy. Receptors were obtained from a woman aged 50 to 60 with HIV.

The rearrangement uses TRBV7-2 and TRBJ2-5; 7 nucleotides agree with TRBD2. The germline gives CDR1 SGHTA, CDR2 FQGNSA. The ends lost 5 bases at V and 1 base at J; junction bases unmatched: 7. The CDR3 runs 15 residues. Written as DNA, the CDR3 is TGTGCCAGCAGCCCCCAGCGGGGCGGCCAAGAGACCCAGTACTTC. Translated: CASSPQRGGQETQYF.

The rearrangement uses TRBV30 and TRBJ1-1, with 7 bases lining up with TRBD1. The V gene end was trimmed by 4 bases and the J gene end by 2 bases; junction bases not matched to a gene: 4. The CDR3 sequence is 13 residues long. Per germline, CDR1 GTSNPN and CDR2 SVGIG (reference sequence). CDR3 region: CAWNRQGNTEAFF. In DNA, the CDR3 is TGTGCCTGGAATAGACAGGGTAACACTGAAGCTTTCTTT.

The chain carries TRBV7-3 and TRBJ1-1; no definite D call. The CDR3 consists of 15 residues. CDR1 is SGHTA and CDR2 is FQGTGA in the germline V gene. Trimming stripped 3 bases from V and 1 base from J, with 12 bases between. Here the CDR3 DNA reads TGTGCCAGCAGCTTGAGTCCTACTAGGAACACTGAAGCTTTCTTT. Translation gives CASSLSPTRNTEAFF.

In nucleotides, the CDR3 is TGTGCCAGTACTGACGAGTATGGCTACACCTTC. It is translated as CASTDEYGYTF. V usage is TRBV19 and J usage is TRBJ1-2; no clear D. Germline V gives CDR1 LNHDA, CDR2 SQIVND (reference sequence). V dropped 7 bases and J dropped 5 bases, with 8 bases sitting between them. The CDR3 loop spans 11 amino acids.

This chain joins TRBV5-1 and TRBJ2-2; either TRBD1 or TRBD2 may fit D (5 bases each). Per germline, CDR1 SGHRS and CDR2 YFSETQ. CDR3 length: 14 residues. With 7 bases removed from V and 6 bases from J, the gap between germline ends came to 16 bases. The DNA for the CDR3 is TGCGCCAGCGGAGGCCAGGGAGACGCCGGGGAGCTGTTTTTT. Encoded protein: CASGGQGDAGELFF.

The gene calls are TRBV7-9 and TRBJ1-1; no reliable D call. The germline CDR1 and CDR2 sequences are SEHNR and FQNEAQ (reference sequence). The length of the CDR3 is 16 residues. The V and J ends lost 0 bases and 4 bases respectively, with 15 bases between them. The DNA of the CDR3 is TGTGCCAGCAGCTTAGCGGGGTCTCAGGCGGGCACTGAAGCTTTCTTT. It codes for CASSLAGSQAGTEAFF.

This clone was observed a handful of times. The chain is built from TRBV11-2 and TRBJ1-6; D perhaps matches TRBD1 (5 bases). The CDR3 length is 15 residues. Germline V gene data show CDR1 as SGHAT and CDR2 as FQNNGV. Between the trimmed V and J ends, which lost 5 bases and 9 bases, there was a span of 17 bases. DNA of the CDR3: TGTGCCAGCAGCGGAAAGGACGGGGGGTTTTCACCCCTCCACTTT. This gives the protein CASSGKDGGFSPLHF.

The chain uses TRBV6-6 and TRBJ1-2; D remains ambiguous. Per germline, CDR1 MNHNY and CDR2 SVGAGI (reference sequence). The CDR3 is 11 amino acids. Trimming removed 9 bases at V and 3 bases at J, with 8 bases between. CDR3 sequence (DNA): TGTGCCAGTAGGATGGACTATGGCTACACCTTC. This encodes CASRMDYGYTF.

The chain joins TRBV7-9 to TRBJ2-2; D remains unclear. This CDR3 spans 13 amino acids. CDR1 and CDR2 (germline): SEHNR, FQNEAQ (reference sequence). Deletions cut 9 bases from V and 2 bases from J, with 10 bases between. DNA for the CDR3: TGTGCCAGTCTCACAGACAACACCGGGGAGCTGTTTTTT. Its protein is CASLTDNTGELFF.

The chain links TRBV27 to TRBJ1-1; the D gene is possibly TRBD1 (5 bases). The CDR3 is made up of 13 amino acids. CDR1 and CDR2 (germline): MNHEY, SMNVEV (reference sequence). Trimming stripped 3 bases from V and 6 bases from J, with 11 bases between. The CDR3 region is CASSFGGGSEAFF. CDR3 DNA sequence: TGTGCCAGCAGTTTCGGGGGAGGGTCTGAAGCTTTCTTT.